The clone carrying this T cell receptor (beta chain) has only one observation. The record originates from a study of blood T cell repertoires in COVID-19. On the study more broadly: From the United States, Italy and Spain came samples of acute and convalescent COVID-19.

This CDR3 has 13 residues. CDR1 is LNHDA, CDR2 SQIVND, per germline (reference sequence). V lost 4 bases and J lost 6, with 12 bases in between. Using immunoSEQ multiplex PCR, the repertoire was profiled, and TCRdb retains in-frame clones only, with some absent. There are about 88,000 clones in the sample; roughly 87% occur only once, and about 6.3% lies in the top ten. Seattle cases were enrolled at active infection and followed longitudinally. The sample consisted of peripheral blood. This receptor was identified in a man between 18 and 35 years old with COVID-19, enrolled during active disease. The J gene is TRBJ1-2, the V gene TRBV19; D gene ambiguous. CDR3 residues: CASSTDYSDGYTF. The CDR3 DNA reads TGTGCCAGTAGTACGGACTATTCCGATGGCTACACCTTC.